Shown below are 32 T cell receptor beta chains from a single sample sequenced in a study of T cell responses to AZD1222 COVID-19 vaccine listed by TCRdb under 2021. What the time point label conveys for this sample: baseline before first vaccination. Library preparation used the immunoSEQ multiplex PCR assay. TCRdb carries this immuneACCESS record with in-frame sequences only. Its versions omit some clonotypes, under half of them owing to an unresolved V gene in the studies checked, with the rest unexplained. This sample lists about 140,000 clones; roughly nine tenths were detected once. The leading ten clones occupy approximately 3.6% of the sample. This specimen consisted of peripheral blood, obtained on day 0 of AZD1222 vaccination. The receptors stem from an adult in good health.

The V and J genes are TRBV18 and TRBJ2-5; 13 bases agree with TRBD2. V dropped 3 bases and J dropped 4; count of bases not matched to a gene: 5. This CDR3 has 16 amino acids. In germline, CDR1 is KGHSH, CDR2 LQKENI. The CDR3 is CASSPRTSGSRETQYF. The CDR3 DNA sequence: TGTGCCAGCTCACCGCGGACTAGCGGGAGCCGAGAGACCCAGTACTTC.

This rearrangement joins TRBV7-2 to TRBJ1-1, with a tentative D call TRBD1 (5 bases). The ends were cut back, 7 bases at V and 0 bases at J, with 15 bases in the middle. This CDR3 has 15 amino acids. Germline V lookup: CDR1 SGHTA, CDR2 FQGNSA. This chain's CDR3 is CASTGRGRMNTEAFF. The CDR3 DNA follows: TGTGCCAGCACCGGGAGGGGCCGAATGAACACTGAAGCTTTCTTT.

This chain links TRBV5-6 with TRBJ1-3; D is uncertain. Trimming took off 0 bases at V and 3 bases at J, with 7 bases between the two ends. This CDR3 has 14 residues. Germline V gene data show CDR1 as SGHDT and CDR2 as YYEEEE. This chain's CDR3 is CASSLGRNGNTIYF. The DNA for the CDR3 is TGTGCCAGCAGCTTGGGCAGGAATGGAAACACCATATATTTT.

The table lists this clone with many counts. V is TRBV4-3 and J is TRBJ2-3; TRBD2 aligns across 13 bases. Germline V CDR1 and CDR2: LGHNA, YSLEER. Losses at the gene ends were 0 bases for V and 6 bases for J; bases not matched to a gene: 9. The CDR3 sequence is 18 residues long. The CDR3 DNA reads TGCGCCAGCAGCCAAGATCCTGAGGGGACTAGCGGGACCGATACGCAGTATTTT. Its protein is CASSQDPEGTSGTDTQYF.

In this sample, this clone turned up once. V gene TRBV2 combines with J gene TRBJ1-3, with 7 bases aligning to TRBD1. Looked up from germline, CDR1 is SNHLY and CDR2 is FYNNEI. CDR3 length equals 14 residues. V dropped 7 bases and J dropped 6; count of bases not matched to a gene: 9. CDR3 nucleotide sequence: TGTGCCAGCAAGTTACAGGGGTCGGCAAACACCATATATTTT. Translation gives CASKLQGSANTIYF.

The rearrangement joins TRBV5-1 to TRBJ2-7; 7 bases agree with TRBD2. The V segment lost 7 bases and the J segment 7 bases; nucleotides outside the gene matches: 20. CDR1 and CDR2 (germline): SGHRS, YFSETQ. The CDR3 spans 16 residues. The CDR3 DNA reads as TGCGCCAGCGCGACTACTCGAGGGAGGGCCCCTTGGGAGCAGTACTTC. Its translation: CASATTRGRAPWEQYF.

This chain joins TRBV9 and TRBJ1-1; D is unclear. The V gene's germline CDR1 is SGDLS and CDR2 YYNGEE. The V end lost 1 base, the J end lost 6 bases, and 10 bases lay between the germline ends. This CDR3 is built from 13 residues. The chain's CDR3 is CASSVLASAEAFF. The CDR3 DNA reads TGTGCCAGCAGCGTATTGGCCTCCGCTGAAGCTTTCTTT.

This clone was detected only once. The rearrangement links TRBV5-6 to TRBJ1-2; tentatively, D is TRBD1 (6 bases). V was trimmed by 2 bases and J by 4 bases, leaving 12 bases between them. CDR1 and CDR2 (germline): SGHDT, YYEEEE. The CDR3 consists of 14 residues. The CDR3 nucleotides are TGTGCCAGCAGCTTAGGGGGGTTTGGCTATGGCTACACCTTC. Amino acid sequence: CASSLGGFGYGYTF. Variable domain in full (rest from reference TRBV5-6 and TRBJ1-2): DAGVTQSPTHLIKTRGQQVTLRCSPKSGHDTVSWYQQALGQGPQFIFQYYEEEERQRGNFPDRFSGHQFPNYSSELNVNALLLGDSALYLCASSLGGFGYGYTFGSGTRLTVV.

The chain couples TRBV5-1 to TRBJ1-2; TRBD1 is a possible D gene (5 bases). V lost 0 bases, J lost 8 bases, and 11 bases lay in between. This CDR3 spans 13 amino acids. CDR1 and CDR2 (germline): SGHRS, YFSETQ. CDR3 protein: CASSLGAGKGYTF. The CDR3 DNA is TGCGCCAGCAGCTTGGGGGCAGGGAAGGGCTACACCTTC.

This chain links TRBV7-2 with TRBJ2-7, with D tentatively TRBD1 or TRBD2 (5 bases each). This CDR3 is 12 amino acids long. The germline V gene encodes CDR1 SGHTA and CDR2 FQGNSA. Trimming cost V 5 bases and J 5 bases, with 10 bases left between them. CDR3 coding DNA: TGTGCCAGCAGCCCTCTGGGACACGAGCAGTACTTC. Its protein product is CASSPLGHEQYF.

V is TRBV7-2 and J is TRBJ1-2; D gene uncertain. Trimming removed 4 bases from V and 8 bases from J, with 8 bases in between. Germline V gives CDR1 SGHTA, CDR2 FQGNSA. The CDR3 totals 11 residues. The DNA for the CDR3 is TGTGCCAGCAGCTCGGGTCTGGGCTACACCTTC. Protein product: CASSSGLGYTF.

The chain has TRBV5-5 and TRBJ1-3, with D unresolved. This CDR3 spans 15 amino acids. With 0 bases removed from V and 0 bases from J, the gap between germline ends came to 7 bases. Per germline, CDR1 SGHKS and CDR2 YYEKEE (reference sequence). CDR3 DNA: TGTGCCAGCAGCTTGGGTTCGACCTCTGGAAACACCATATATTTT. Translated: CASSLGSTSGNTIYF.

This chain joins TRBV30 and TRBJ1-2, with 9 bases identical to TRBD1. CDR1 is GTSNPN and CDR2 is SVGIG in the germline V gene (reference sequence). Losses at the gene ends were 0 bases for V and 0 bases for J; bases not matched to a gene: 2. This CDR3 is built from 15 residues. The CDR3 loop reads CAWSVGTGTNYGYTF. The CDR3 DNA reads as TGTGCCTGGAGTGTCGGGACAGGGACTAACTATGGCTACACCTTC.

The CDR3 here is CATSDAGQGGGQYF. In DNA, the CDR3 is TGTGCCACCAGTGACGCCGGACAGGGCGGAGGGCAGTACTTC. J is TRBJ2-7 and V is TRBV24-1; TRBD1 matches 8 bases. In germline, CDR1 is KGHDR, CDR2 SFDVKD. Trimming took 4 bases from V and 9 from J; bases not matched to a gene: 10. This CDR3 region has 14 residues.

This clone was detected once. The chain employs TRBV27 and TRBJ2-5; 8 bases align to TRBD1. V shed 4 bases and J 3 bases; nucleotides not matched to a gene: 13. The CDR3 runs 17 residues. Germline V CDR1 and CDR2: MNHEY, SMNVEV (reference sequence). CDR3 bases: TGTGCCAGCAGTTATATCAGCCGAACAGGGGGGAAAGAGACCCAGTACTTC. Residues: CASSYISRTGGKETQYF.

V and J are TRBV5-1 and TRBJ2-7; no firm D call. CDR3 length equals 13 residues. Per germline, CDR1 SGHRS and CDR2 YFSETQ. Trimming shortened V by 0 bases and J by 2 bases, and 6 bases separated the two germline ends. CDR3 sequence reads: CASSLGITYEQYF. The DNA of the CDR3 is TGCGCCAGCAGCTTGGGGATAACCTACGAGCAGTACTTC.

The genes are TRBV24-1 and TRBJ1-2; D may be TRBD1 (6 bases). Trimming removed 3 bases from V and 2 bases from J, with 12 bases in between. The CDR3 has 15 amino acids. Germline V CDR1 and CDR2: KGHDR, SFDVKD. The CDR3 is CATSDPGTKNYGYTF. The CDR3 DNA sequence: TGTGCCACCAGTGATCCCGGGACAAAGAACTATGGCTACACCTTC.

The V gene is TRBV24-1, the J gene TRBJ2-2, with TRBD1 matching over 9 bases. Trimming cost V 9 bases and J 3 bases; bases outside gene matches: 7. Germline CDR1 and CDR2: KGHDR and SFDVKD. The CDR3 extends over 15 amino acids. CDR3 protein: CATRGQGHHTGELFF. The DNA of the CDR3 is TGTGCCACCCGGGGACAGGGACATCACACCGGGGAGCTGTTTTTT.

This chain uses TRBV3-1 (or the pseudogene TRBV3-2) with TRBJ1-3; D is uncertain. Looked up from germline, CDR1 is LGHDT and CDR2 is YNNKEL (reference sequence). CDR3 length: 15 amino acids. V lost 4 bases, J lost 3 bases, and 13 bases lay in between. The CDR3 DNA sequence: TGTGCCAGCAGCCCTCTCCTGGGGTATGGAAACACCATATATTTT. This translates into CASSPLLGYGNTIYF.

The chain links TRBV4-1 to TRBJ1-5; D possibly corresponds to TRBD1 (5 bases). Germline V gene lookup returns CDR1 MGHRA and CDR2 YSYEKL. The CDR3 extends over 17 amino acids. The V and J ends lost 0 bases and 3 bases respectively, with 15 bases between them. The CDR3 protein is CASSQEVGAGNNQPQHF. The CDR3 region has the DNA TGCGCCAGCAGCCAAGAGGTTGGAGCAGGGAACAATCAGCCCCAGCATTTT.

The chain employs TRBV4-3 and TRBJ1-1; 7 bases match TRBD1. With 4 bases clipped from V and 10 bases from J, the junction kept 9 bases outside the gene matches. Germline CDR1 is LGHNA and CDR2 is YSLEER. This CDR3 is built from 13 residues. CDR3: CASSRTLQGGAFF. The CDR3 DNA reads TGCGCCAGCAGCCGCACGCTCCAGGGGGGAGCTTTCTTT.

This clone was found once. The genes are TRBV9 and TRBJ1-2; a weak D match, TRBD1 (5 bases). The V gene lost 0 bases and the J gene lost 5 bases, with 14 bases spanning the gap. Germline V gene sequence: CDR1 SGDLS, CDR2 YYNGEE. This CDR3 spans 15 amino acids. CDR3 residues: CASSVAGPHSYGYTF. The CDR3 nucleotides read TGTGCCAGCAGCGTAGCGGGGCCGCATTCTTATGGCTACACCTTC.

The J gene is TRBJ1-5, the V gene TRBV30; perhaps TRBD1 as D (6 bases). The CDR3 is made up of 14 amino acids. Between the trimmed V and J ends, which lost 5 bases and 0 bases, there was a span of 11 bases. CDR1 and CDR2 (germline): GTSNPN, SVGIG (reference sequence). The CDR3 reads CAWDRGPSNQPQHF. In nucleotides, the CDR3 is TGTGCCTGGGACCGGGGGCCTAGCAATCAGCCCCAGCATTTT.

Written as DNA, the CDR3 is TGTGCCAGCAGCTTAGTAGGGGGTAGCAGCAATCAGCCCCAGCATTTT. Protein sequence: CASSLVGGSSNQPQHF. V gene TRBV11-2 combines with J gene TRBJ1-5, with D possibly TRBD1 on 6 matching bases. Trimming removed 1 base at V and 1 base at J, with 11 bases between. The CDR3 spans 16 residues. From germline, CDR1 is SGHAT and CDR2 FQNNGV.

The chain employs TRBV18 and TRBJ1-5; D may be TRBD1 (6 bases). This CDR3 region has 14 residues. V lost 3 bases to trimming and J lost 5 bases, with 11 bases between them. Germline-derived CDR1 and CDR2 are KGHSH and LQKENI. CDR3 sequence reads: CASSPGAGDQPQHF. The CDR3, as DNA: TGTGCCAGCTCACCGGGAGCAGGGGATCAGCCCCAGCATTTT.

About this clone: The DNA is omitted, as the CDR3 cannot be located on it reliably, and the CDR3 follows TCRdb's listing. This chain connects TRBV10-3 to TRBJ2-5; no DNA check was done on the table's D call, TRBD2. The germline V gene encodes CDR1 ENHRY and CDR2 SYGVKD. The CDR3 spans 15 residues, counting both ends. The CDR3 is CAISAAGGRQETQYF.

V usage is TRBV7-2 and J usage is TRBJ2-2; D is ambiguous. The CDR3 is 12 residues long. Trimming cost V 5 bases and J 1 base, with 2 bases left between them. Germline lookup yields CDR1 SGHTA and CDR2 FQGNSA. The DNA of the CDR3 is TGTGCCAGCAGCCGGAACACCGGGGAGCTGTTTTTT. It is translated as CASSRNTGELFF.

The chain carries TRBV12-5 and TRBJ1-1; a weak D match, TRBD1 (5 bases). V was pared by 0 bases and J by 1 base, with 21 bases between. CDR1 and CDR2 (germline): LGHNT, FRNRAP. CDR3 length equals 19 residues. CDR3: CASGLVPGRAWSANTEAFF. CDR3 bases: TGTGCTAGTGGTTTGGTACCCGGCAGGGCTTGGTCGGCGAACACTGAAGCTTTCTTT.

The J gene is TRBJ1-4, the V gene TRBV19; 8 nucleotides match TRBD1. From germline, CDR1 is LNHDA and CDR2 SQIVND (reference sequence). The CDR3 extends over 16 amino acids. The V gene end was trimmed by 3 bases and the J gene end by 3 bases; junction bases not matched to a gene: 6. The CDR3 nucleotides read TGTGCCAGTAGTATGGGACAGGTTCTATCTAATGAAAAACTGTTTTTT. Its translation is CASSMGQVLSNEKLFF.

The V call is TRBV12-5, the J call TRBJ1-2, with no clear D. This CDR3 region has 10 residues. The germline gives CDR1 LGHNT, CDR2 FRNRAP. V lost 6 bases, J lost 14 bases, and 13 bases lay in between. The CDR3 sequence is CASGTEGRTF. For the CDR3, the DNA is TGTGCTAGTGGAACAGAGGGTCGAACCTTC.

The chain combines TRBV5-1 with TRBJ1-4; D unclear. The germline gives CDR1 SGHRS, CDR2 YFSETQ. This CDR3 spans 15 amino acids. V shed 4 bases and J shed 2 bases, with 12 bases lying between them. CDR3 protein: CASSSGSGTNEKLFF. The CDR3 DNA reads TGCGCCAGCAGCAGTGGTTCGGGGACTAATGAAAAACTGTTTTTT.

The V and J genes are TRBV6-5 and TRBJ1-4; D is uncertain. This CDR3 region has 13 residues. Germline CDR1 and CDR2: MNHEY and SVGAGI. The ends were cut back, 5 bases at V and 5 bases at J, with 9 bases in the middle. This CDR3 reads CASSPGLNEKLFF. CDR3 DNA: TGTGCCAGCAGTCCCGGACTGAATGAAAAACTGTTTTTT.